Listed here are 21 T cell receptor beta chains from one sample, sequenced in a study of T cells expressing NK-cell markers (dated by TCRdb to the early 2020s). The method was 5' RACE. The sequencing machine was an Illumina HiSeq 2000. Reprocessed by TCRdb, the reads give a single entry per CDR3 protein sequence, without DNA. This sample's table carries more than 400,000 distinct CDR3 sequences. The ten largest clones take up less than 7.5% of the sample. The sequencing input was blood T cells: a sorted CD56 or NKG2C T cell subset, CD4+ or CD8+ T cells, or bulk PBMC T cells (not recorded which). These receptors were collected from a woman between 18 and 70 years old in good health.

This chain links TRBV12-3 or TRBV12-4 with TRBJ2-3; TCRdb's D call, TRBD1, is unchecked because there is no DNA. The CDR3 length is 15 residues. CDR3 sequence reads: CASSSPSTGVDTQYF.

The CDR3 sequence: CASSQDLGTVNEQYF. The chain combines TRBV4-2 with TRBJ2-7; with no DNA, the TCRdb D assignment of TRBD1 cannot be verified. The CDR3 has 15 residues. Germline lookup yields CDR1 LGHNA and CDR2 YNFKEQ.

CDR3 loop: CASSPTGGHNEQFF. V and J are TRBV7-9 and TRBJ2-1; TCRdb returns TRBD2, unconfirmable since there is no DNA. The CDR3 consists of 14 residues. The germline gives CDR1 SEHNR, CDR2 FQNEAQ (reference sequence).

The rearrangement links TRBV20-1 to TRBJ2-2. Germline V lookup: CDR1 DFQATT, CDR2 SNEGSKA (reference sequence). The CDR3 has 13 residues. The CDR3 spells CSARVLVTGELFF.

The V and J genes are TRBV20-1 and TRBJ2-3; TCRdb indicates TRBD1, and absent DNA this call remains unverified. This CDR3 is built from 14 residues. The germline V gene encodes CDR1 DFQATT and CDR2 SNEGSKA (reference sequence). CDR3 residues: CSATLEDRVDTQYF.

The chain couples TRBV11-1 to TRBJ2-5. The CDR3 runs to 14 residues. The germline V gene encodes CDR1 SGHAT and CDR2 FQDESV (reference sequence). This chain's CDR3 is CASSVRTVQETQYF.

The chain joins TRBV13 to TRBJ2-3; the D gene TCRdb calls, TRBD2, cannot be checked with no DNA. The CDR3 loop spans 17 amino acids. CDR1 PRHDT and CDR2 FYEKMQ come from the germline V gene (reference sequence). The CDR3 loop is CASSSGLGDTSTDTQYF.

This chain's CDR3 is CASSPGQAAEKLFF. The chain has TRBV5-1 and TRBJ1-4. The CDR3 extends over 14 amino acids. Per germline, CDR1 SGHRS and CDR2 YFSETQ. The whole variable domain, remainder taken from reference TRBV5-1 and TRBJ1-4, is KAGVTQTPRYLIKTRGQQVTLSCSPISGHRSVSWYQQTPGQGLQFLFEYFSETQRNKGNFPGRFSGRQFSNSRSEMNVSTLELGDSALYLCASSPGQAAEKLFFGSGTQLSVL.

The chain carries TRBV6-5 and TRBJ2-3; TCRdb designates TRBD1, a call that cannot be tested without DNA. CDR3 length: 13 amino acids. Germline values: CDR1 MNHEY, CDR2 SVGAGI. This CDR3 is CASSYPGQGAQYF.

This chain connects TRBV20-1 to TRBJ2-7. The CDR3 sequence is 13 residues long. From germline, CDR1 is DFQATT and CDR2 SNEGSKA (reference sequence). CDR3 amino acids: CSARDQSSYEQYF.

This chain's CDR3 is CASAGTNTGELFF. The rearrangement joins TRBV9 to TRBJ2-2; TCRdb picks TRBD1, but there is no DNA to check that call. The CDR3 is made up of 13 amino acids. The germline V gene encodes CDR1 SGDLS and CDR2 YYNGEE. Combining the CDR3 with reference TRBV9 and TRBJ2-2 gives the whole variable domain DSGVTQTPKHLITATGQRVTLRCSPRSGDLSVYWYQQSLDQGLQFLIQYYNGEERAKGNILERFSAQQFPDLHSELNLSSLELGDSALYFCASAGTNTGELFFGEGSRLTVL.

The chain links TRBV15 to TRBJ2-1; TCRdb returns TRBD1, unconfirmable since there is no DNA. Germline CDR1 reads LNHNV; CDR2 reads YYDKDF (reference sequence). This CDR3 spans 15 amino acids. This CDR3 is CATSRTGQGGNEQFF. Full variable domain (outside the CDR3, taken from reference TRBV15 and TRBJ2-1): DAMVIQNPRYQVTQFGKPVTLSCSQTLNHNVMYWYQQKSSQAPKLLFHYYDKDFNNEADTPDNFQSRRPNTSFCFLDIRSPGLGDTAMYLCATSRTGQGGNEQFFGPGTRLTVL.

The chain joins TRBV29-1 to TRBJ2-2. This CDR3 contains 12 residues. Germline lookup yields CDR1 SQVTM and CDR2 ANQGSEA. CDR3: CSVWANTGELFF.

CDR3 in amino acids: CAWSVLSGRAFLDTDTQYF. The chain joins TRBV30 to TRBJ2-3; TCRdb's D call of TRBD2 is untestable without DNA. CDR1 is GTSNPN and CDR2 is SVGIG in the germline V gene (reference sequence). The CDR3 totals 19 residues.

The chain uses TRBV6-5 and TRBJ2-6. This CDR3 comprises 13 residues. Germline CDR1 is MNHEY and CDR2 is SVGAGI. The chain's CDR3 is CASTNSGANVLTF.

The CDR3: CSAGRTRGRSYEQYF. The chain combines TRBV20-1 with TRBJ2-7; TCRdb selects TRBD1, and the lack of DNA leaves this call unchecked. The CDR3 has 15 residues. Germline loops: CDR1 DFQATT, CDR2 SNEGSKA (reference sequence).

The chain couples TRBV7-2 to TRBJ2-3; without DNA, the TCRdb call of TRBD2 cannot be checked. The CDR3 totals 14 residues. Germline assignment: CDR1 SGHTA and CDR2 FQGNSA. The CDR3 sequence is CASSSGNREDTQYF.

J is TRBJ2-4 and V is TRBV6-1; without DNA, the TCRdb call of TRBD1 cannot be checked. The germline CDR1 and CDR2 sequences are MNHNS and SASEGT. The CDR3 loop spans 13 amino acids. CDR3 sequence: CASRSTGWDIQYF.

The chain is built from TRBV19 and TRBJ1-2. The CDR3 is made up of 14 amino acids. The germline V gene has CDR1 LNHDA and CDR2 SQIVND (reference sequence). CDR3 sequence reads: CASSLGIANYGYTF.

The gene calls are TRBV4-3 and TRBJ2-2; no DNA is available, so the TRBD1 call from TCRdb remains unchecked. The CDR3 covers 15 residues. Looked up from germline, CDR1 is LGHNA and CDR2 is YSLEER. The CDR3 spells CASSQTTGDNGELFF.

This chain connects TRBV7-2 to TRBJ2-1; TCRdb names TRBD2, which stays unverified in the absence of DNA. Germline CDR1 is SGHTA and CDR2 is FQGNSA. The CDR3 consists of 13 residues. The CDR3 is CASGSRMRDEQFF.